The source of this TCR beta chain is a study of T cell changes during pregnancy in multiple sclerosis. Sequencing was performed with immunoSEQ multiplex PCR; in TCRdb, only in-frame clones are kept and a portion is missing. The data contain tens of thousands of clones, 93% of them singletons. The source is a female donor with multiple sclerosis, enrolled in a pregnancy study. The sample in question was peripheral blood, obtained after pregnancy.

The CDR3 sequence is CASTSGGQETQYF. In nucleotides, the CDR3 is TGTGCCAGCACCAGCGGGGGGCAAGAGACCCAGTACTTC. The chain employs TRBV27 and TRBJ2-5; 9 nucleotides agree with TRBD2. After removal of 7 bases from V and 2 bases from J, the junction contained 2 bases not matched to a gene. The CDR3 covers 13 residues. CDR1 is MNHEY and CDR2 is SMNVEV in the germline V gene (reference sequence).